The 16 T cell receptor beta chains below come from one sample, sequenced in a study of cytomegalovirus exposure and HLA in healthy donors. 60 Vbeta and 13 Jbeta primers were used in PCR. Clones were sequenced by immunoSEQ multiplex PCR, and TCRdb holds only the in-frame ones, with some missing. The repertoire holds 100,000 to 150,000 clones, 80% to 90% seen once, with roughly 1.1% in the top ten. What was sequenced was PBMCs. The receptors derive from a woman aged 30 to 39 in good health and CMV-seronegative.

The V and J genes are TRBV5-1 and TRBJ2-3; 8 nucleotides match TRBD2. J lost 4 bases, V lost 1 base, and 11 bases had no gene match. There are 17 residues in the CDR3. From germline, CDR1 is SGHRS and CDR2 YFSETQ. This CDR3 reads CASSLPGGRSRSDTQYF. CDR3 in DNA: TGCGCCAGCAGCTTGCCGGGGGGGAGAAGCAGGTCAGATACGCAGTATTTT. Together with reference TRBV5-1 and TRBJ2-3, the CDR3 gives the full variable domain: KAGVTQTPRYLIKTRGQQVTLSCSPISGHRSVSWYQQTPGQGLQFLFEYFSETQRNKGNFPGRFSGRQFSNSRSEMNVSTLELGDSALYLCASSLPGGRSRSDTQYFGPGTRLTVL.

This sequence joins TRBV29-1 and TRBJ1-5; tentatively, D is TRBD1 (5 bases). With 5 bases removed from V and 4 bases from J, the gap between germline ends came to 18 bases. The germline V gene encodes CDR1 SQVTM and CDR2 ANQGSEA. This CDR3 is 15 amino acids long. CDR3 protein: CSVLLGGTVNQPQHF. CDR3 nucleotide sequence: TGCAGCGTTCTTTTGGGGGGTACGGTGAATCAGCCCCAGCATTTT.

J is TRBJ2-7 and V is TRBV29-1, with 7 bases aligning to TRBD1. The CDR3 length is 11 residues. Trimming removed 6 bases from V and 4 bases from J; junction bases left unmatched: 3. The V gene's germline CDR1 is SQVTM and CDR2 ANQGSEA. CDR3 sequence reads: CSVGQEYEQYF. The CDR3 nucleotides read TGCAGCGTCGGACAGGAGTACGAGCAGTACTTC.

The J gene is TRBJ2-7, the V gene TRBV6-5; D is perhaps TRBD1 (6 bases). This CDR3 is built from 16 residues. The V gene lost 3 bases and the J gene lost 4 bases, with 19 bases spanning the gap. Germline CDR1 is MNHEY and CDR2 is SVGAGI. The CDR3 is CASSYFPRGGSYEQYF. The CDR3 region has the DNA TGTGCCAGCAGTTATTTTCCGAGAGGGGGAAGTTACGAGCAGTACTTC.

This chain links TRBV4-1 with TRBJ2-2; D remains unclear. Germline CDR1 MGHRA, CDR2 YSYEKL. The CDR3 spans 15 residues. V gave up 2 bases and J gave up 3 bases, with 10 bases separating them. The CDR3 DNA is TGCGCCAGCAGCCAAATAATCCGGGACACCGGGGAGCTGTTTTTT. Amino acids: CASSQIIRDTGELFF.

This clone occurred a few times. The chain carries TRBV19 and TRBJ1-3; TRBD1 agrees at 9 bases. The V gene end was trimmed by 5 bases and the J gene end by 8 bases; junction bases not matched to a gene: 10. Germline CDR1 LNHDA, CDR2 SQIVND (reference sequence). CDR3 length: 15 residues. DNA for the CDR3: TGTGCCAGTAGTGTCGCTGGGACAGGGAGAGACACCATATATTTT. It translates to CASSVAGTGRDTIYF.

The chain has TRBV6-5 and TRBJ2-7; D is perhaps TRBD1 (5 bases). CDR3 length equals 14 residues. V dropped 6 bases and J dropped 7 bases, with 19 bases sitting between them. Looked up from germline, CDR1 is MNHEY and CDR2 is SVGAGI. The CDR3, as DNA: TGTGCCAGCAGCCCGACAGTCCCGGATGGAGAGCAGTACTTC. Translation gives CASSPTVPDGEQYF.

The genes are TRBV30 and TRBJ1-6, with TRBD1 matching 7 bases. J lost 10 bases, V lost 6 bases, and 9 bases had no gene match. CDR1 GTSNPN and CDR2 SVGIG come from the germline V gene (reference sequence). The CDR3 sequence is 13 residues long. The CDR3 loop reads CACEQGLGSPLHF. DNA for the CDR3: TGTGCCTGTGAACAGGGGTTAGGGTCACCCCTCCACTTT.

This clone showed up just once. The chain uses TRBV18 and TRBJ2-2; D not resolved. Germline V gene lookup returns CDR1 KGHSH and CDR2 LQKENI. Trimming shortened V by 6 bases and J by 1 base, and 12 bases separated the two germline ends. The CDR3 sequence is 15 residues long. The CDR3 DNA is TGTGCCAGCTCCCCGTTTCAGGAGAACACCGGGGAGCTGTTTTTT. It codes for CASSPFQENTGELFF.

This clone was seen more than once but under ten times. V usage is TRBV2 and J usage is TRBJ2-7; 7 bases line up with TRBD1. Germline CDR1 and CDR2: SNHLY and FYNNEI. The CDR3 loop spans 13 amino acids. Trimming took 6 bases from V and 2 from J; bases not matched to a gene: 4. The CDR3: CASRTGIPYEQYF. CDR3 nucleotides: TGTGCCAGCAGGACAGGGATCCCCTACGAGCAGTACTTC.

This chain links TRBV11-2 with TRBJ1-1; perhaps TRBD1 as D (6 bases). This CDR3 region has 17 residues. V lost 4 bases and J lost 2, with 20 bases in between. Per the germline V gene, CDR1 is SGHAT and CDR2 is FQNNGV. This CDR3 reads CASSWGFRGQENTEAFF. DNA of the CDR3: TGTGCCAGCAGCTGGGGTTTTAGGGGACAAGAAAACACTGAAGCTTTCTTT.

This clone was picked up one time. Here the CDR3 reads CASSSNWGGEGGKQYF. CDR3 DNA sequence: TGTGCCAGCAGCTCAAACTGGGGGGGGGAAGGTGGAAAGCAGTACTTC. The chain uses TRBV7-8 and TRBJ2-7; 7 nucleotides align to TRBD2. Germline V gene lookup returns CDR1 SGHVS and CDR2 FQNEAQ. V lost 4 bases to trimming and J lost 8 bases; unmatched junction nucleotides: 17. The CDR3 spans 16 residues.

Only one count was recorded for this clone. The chain combines TRBV5-1 with TRBJ1-4; D unresolved. CDR1 and CDR2 (germline): SGHRS, YFSETQ. CDR3 size: 15 residues. V gave up 0 bases and J gave up 3 bases, with 9 bases separating them. CDR3 region: CASSLATSPNEKLFF. The CDR3 region has the DNA TGCGCCAGCAGCTTGGCGACAAGCCCTAATGAAAAACTGTTTTTT.

V is TRBV9 and J is TRBJ2-5; D may be TRBD1 (7 bases). The J call may be in error: the DNA end matches TRBJ2-7 better. Germline loops: CDR1 SGDLS, CDR2 YYNGEE. CDR3 length: 15 residues. CDR3 bases: TGTGCCAGCAGCCCTCTCCCAGGGGGGCCCTACGAGCAGTACTTC. It translates to CASSPLPGGPYEQYF.

The gene calls are TRBV19 and TRBJ1-2, with 9 bases aligning to TRBD1. The CDR3 is 15 residues long. CDR1 and CDR2 (germline): LNHDA, SQIVND (reference sequence). Trimming at V came to 5 bases and at J to 4 bases, leaving 8 bases not matched to a gene. The CDR3 reads CASSGQGTVSYGYTF. CDR3 DNA sequence: TGTGCCAGTAGTGGACAGGGGACGGTTTCCTATGGCTACACCTTC.

A few counts support this clone. The chain couples TRBV7-2 to TRBJ1-2, with TRBD1 as a possible D gene (6 bases). CDR3 length equals 13 residues. V lost 5 bases and J lost 2, with 9 bases in between. From germline, CDR1 is SGHTA and CDR2 FQGNSA. As DNA, the CDR3 is TGTGCCAGCAGCACAGACAGGAACTATGGCTACACCTTC. This gives the protein CASSTDRNYGYTF. Together with reference TRBV7-2 and TRBJ1-2, the CDR3 gives the full variable domain: GAGVSQSPSNKVTEKGKDVELRCDPISGHTALYWYRQSLGQGLEFLIYFQGNSAPDKSGLPSDRFSAERTGGSVSTLTIQRTQQEDSAVYLCASSTDRNYGYTFGSGTRLTVV.